Included here is one T cell receptor beta chain sequence, with context. Its target is not known. This sample is part of a study of T cell responses to AZD1222 COVID-19 vaccine. The overall study: Pooling was applied to second doses at about 4 or about 12 weeks.

This CDR3 region has 14 residues. Unmatched junction bases numbered 3, after V lost 5 bases and J lost 5 bases. Germline CDR1 is MDHEN and CDR2 is SYDVKM. Method: immunoSEQ multiplex PCR; TCRdb's copy keeps in-frame clones and lacks some. This sample carries roughly 49,000 clones, over 60% of them seen once, and the ten largest clones take 5.5% to 8%. Study results and limitations: Spike regions recognized by vaccine-associated CD4 TCRs spanned the protein, led by 160-218 and 743-854.

Sequencing was performed on peripheral blood, taken on day 0 of AZD1222 vaccination. The sequence derives from an adult in good health. The chain is built from TRBV28 and TRBJ1-1, with TRBD1 matching over 12 bases. The chain's CDR3 is CASSPGQGATEAFF. In DNA form, the CDR3 reads TGTGCCAGCAGTCCGGGACAGGGGGCGACTGAAGCTTTCTTT.